Detailed here is one T cell receptor (beta chain). Its matching antigen is unknown. The data derive from a study of T cells after yellow fever vaccination. Points from the study as a whole: Reappearance after the booster was seen for most primary-vaccination clones, at 95% to 96% CD4 and 70% to 90% CD8.

V dropped 6 bases and J dropped 1 base, with 9 bases sitting between them. The CDR3 is 13 amino acids. The 5'RACE template-switching step produced TCR cDNA and added a universal primer site and UMIs. TCRdb itself ran the 5' RACE reads through MiXCR, one entry per CDR3 protein. This table holds roughly 330,000 distinct CDR3 sequences, around 6.8% found once. The sequence came from a man aged 18 to 30 who received the YFV17D yellow fever vaccine. This sequence joins TRBV12-3 or TRBV12-4 and TRBJ1-1, with D unresolved. This material consisted of PBMCs, taken roughly 45 days after the first yellow fever vaccination. This CDR3 is CASSNSENTEAFF. CDR3 DNA: TGTGCCAGCAGCAATTCCGAGAACACTGAAGCTTTCTTT.